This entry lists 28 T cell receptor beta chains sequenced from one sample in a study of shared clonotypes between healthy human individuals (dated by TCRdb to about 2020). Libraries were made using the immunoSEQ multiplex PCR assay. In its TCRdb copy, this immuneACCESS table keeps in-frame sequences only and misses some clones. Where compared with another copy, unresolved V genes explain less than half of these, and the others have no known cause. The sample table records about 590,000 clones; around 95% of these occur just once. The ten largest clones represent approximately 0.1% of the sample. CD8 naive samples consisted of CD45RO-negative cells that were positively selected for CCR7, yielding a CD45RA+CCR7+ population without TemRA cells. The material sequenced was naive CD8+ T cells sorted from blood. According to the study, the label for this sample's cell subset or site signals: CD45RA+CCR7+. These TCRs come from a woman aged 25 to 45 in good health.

CDR3 loop: CAISESDRGYEKLFF. Written as DNA, the CDR3 is TGTGCCATCAGTGAGTCAGACAGGGGGTATGAAAAACTGTTTTTT. This chain joins TRBV10-3 and TRBJ1-4; TRBD1 matches 9 bases. V gave up 0 bases and J gave up 6 bases; unmatched junction bases: 2. Germline V lookup: CDR1 ENHRY, CDR2 SYGVKD. This CDR3 is built from 15 residues.

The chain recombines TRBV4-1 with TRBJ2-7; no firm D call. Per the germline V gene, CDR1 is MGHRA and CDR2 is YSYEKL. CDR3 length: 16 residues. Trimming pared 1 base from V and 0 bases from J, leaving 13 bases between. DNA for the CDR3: TGCGCCAGCAGCCAAGGTCCCGCCCTAAGCTCCTACGAGCAGTACTTC. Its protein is CASSQGPALSSYEQYF.

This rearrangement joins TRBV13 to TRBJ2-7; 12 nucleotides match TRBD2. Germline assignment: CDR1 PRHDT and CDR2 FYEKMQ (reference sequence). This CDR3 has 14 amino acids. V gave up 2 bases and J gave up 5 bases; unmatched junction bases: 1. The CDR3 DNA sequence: TGTGCCAGCAGCTTACGACTAGCGGGAGACGAGCAGTACTTC. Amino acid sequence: CASSLRLAGDEQYF.

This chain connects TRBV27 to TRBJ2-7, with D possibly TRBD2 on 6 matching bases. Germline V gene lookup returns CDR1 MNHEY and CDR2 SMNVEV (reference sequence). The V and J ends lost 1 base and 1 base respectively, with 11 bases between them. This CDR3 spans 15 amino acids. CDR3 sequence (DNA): TGTGCCAGCAGTTTATATAGCGGACCATCCTACGAGCAGTACTTC. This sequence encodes CASSLYSGPSYEQYF.

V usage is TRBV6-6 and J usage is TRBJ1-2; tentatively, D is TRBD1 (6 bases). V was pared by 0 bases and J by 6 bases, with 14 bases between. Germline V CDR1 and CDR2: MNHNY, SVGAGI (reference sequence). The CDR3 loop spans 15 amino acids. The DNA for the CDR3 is TGTGCCAGCAGTTACTCGAGGGCAGGGGAGGATGGCTACACCTTC. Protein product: CASSYSRAGEDGYTF.

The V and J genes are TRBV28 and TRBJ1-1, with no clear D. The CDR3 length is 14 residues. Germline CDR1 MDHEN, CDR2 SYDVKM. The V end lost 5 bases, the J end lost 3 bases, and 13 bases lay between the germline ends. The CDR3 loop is CASSPRLGDTEAFF. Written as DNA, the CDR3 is TGTGCCAGCAGTCCGCGACTAGGAGACACTGAAGCTTTCTTT.

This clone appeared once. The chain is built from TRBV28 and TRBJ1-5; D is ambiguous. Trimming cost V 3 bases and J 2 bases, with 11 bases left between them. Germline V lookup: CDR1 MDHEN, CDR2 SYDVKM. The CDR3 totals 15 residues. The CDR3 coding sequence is TGTGCCAGCAGTTTCGCCCTTGAGGGCAATCAGCCCCAGCATTTT. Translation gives CASSFALEGNQPQHF.

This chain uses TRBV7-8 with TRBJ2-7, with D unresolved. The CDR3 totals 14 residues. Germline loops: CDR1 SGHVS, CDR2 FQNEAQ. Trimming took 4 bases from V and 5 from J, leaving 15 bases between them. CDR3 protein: CASSSLTWVDEQYF. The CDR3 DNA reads TGTGCCAGCAGCTCACTAACATGGGTGGACGAGCAGTACTTC. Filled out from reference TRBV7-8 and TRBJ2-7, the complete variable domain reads GAGVSQSPRYKVAKRGQDVALRCDPISGHVSLFWYQQALGQGPEFLTYFQNEAQLDKSGLPSDRFFAERPEGSVSTLKIQRTQQEDSAVYLCASSSLTWVDEQYFGPGTRLTVT.

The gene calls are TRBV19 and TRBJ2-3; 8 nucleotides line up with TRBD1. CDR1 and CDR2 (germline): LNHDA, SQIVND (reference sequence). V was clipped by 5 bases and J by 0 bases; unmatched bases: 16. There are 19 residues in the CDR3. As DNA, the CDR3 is TGTGCCAGTAGTCTCTGGGCAGGGGGCTTTATCTCTAGCACAGATACGCAGTATTTT. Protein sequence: CASSLWAGGFISSTDTQYF.

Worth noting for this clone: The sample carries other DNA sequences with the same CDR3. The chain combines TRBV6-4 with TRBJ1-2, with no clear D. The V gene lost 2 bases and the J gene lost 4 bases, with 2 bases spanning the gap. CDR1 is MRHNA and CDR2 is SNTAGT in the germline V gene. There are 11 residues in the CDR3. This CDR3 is CASSDSYGYTF. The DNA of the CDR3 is TGTGCCAGCAGTGACAGCTATGGCTACACCTTC.

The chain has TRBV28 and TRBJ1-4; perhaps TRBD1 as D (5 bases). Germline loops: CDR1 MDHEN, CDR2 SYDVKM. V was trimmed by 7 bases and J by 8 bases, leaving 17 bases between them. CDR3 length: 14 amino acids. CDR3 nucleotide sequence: TGTGCCAGCACCCCGGTCGGGGCGGGGGAAAAACTGTTTTTT. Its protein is CASTPVGAGEKLFF.

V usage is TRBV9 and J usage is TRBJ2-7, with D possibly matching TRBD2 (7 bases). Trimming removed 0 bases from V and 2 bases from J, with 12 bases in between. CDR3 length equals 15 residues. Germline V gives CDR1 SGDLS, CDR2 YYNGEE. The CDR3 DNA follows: TGTGCCAGCAGCGTAGGCGGGGGCCCAACCTACGAGCAGTACTTC. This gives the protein CASSVGGGPTYEQYF.

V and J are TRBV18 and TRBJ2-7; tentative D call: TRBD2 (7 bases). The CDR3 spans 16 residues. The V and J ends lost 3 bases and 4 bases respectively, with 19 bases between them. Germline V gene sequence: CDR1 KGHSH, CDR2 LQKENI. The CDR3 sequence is CASSPPRGGSAYEQYF. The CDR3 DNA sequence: TGTGCCAGCTCACCCCCCAGGGGCGGGAGCGCTTACGAGCAGTACTTC.

The DNA for the CDR3 is TGTGCCAGCAGTCCCTCAGCCGCAGATACGCAGTATTTT. Translation: CASSPSAADTQYF. This rearrangement joins TRBV27 to TRBJ2-3; D not resolved. The CDR3 has 13 residues. Trimming shortened V by 5 bases and J by 4 bases, and 10 bases separated the two germline ends. Per the germline V gene, CDR1 is MNHEY and CDR2 is SMNVEV (reference sequence).

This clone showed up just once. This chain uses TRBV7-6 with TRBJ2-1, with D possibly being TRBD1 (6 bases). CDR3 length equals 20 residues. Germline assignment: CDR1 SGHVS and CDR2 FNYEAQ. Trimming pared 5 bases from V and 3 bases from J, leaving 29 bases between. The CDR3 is CASSKPGTFSSRPIYNEQFF. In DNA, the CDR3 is TGTGCCAGCAGCAAACCCGGGACATTTAGCTCTCGGCCTATCTACAATGAGCAGTTCTTC.

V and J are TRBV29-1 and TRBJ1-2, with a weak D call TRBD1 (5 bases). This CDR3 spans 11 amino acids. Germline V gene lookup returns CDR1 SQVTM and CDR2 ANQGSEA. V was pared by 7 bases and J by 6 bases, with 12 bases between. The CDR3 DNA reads TGCAGCGCAATCACGGGGGATGGCTACACCTTC. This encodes CSAITGDGYTF. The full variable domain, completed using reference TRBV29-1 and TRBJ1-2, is SAVISQKPSRDICQRGTSLTIQCQVDSQVTMMFWYRQQPGQSLTLIATANQGSEATYESGFVIDKFPISRPNLTFSTLTVSNMSPEDSSIYLCSAITGDGYTFGSGTRLTVV.

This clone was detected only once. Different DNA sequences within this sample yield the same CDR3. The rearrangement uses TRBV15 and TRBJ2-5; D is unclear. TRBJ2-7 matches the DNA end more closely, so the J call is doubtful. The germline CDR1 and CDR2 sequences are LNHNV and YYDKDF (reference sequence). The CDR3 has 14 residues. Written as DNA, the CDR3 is TGTGCCACCAGCAGAGATTATAGCTCCTACGAGCAGTACTTC. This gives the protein CATSRDYSSYEQYF.

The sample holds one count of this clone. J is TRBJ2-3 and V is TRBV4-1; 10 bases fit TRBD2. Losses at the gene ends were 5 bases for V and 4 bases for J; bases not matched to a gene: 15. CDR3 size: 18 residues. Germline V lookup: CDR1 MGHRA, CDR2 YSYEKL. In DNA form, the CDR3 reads TGCGCCAGCAGCTCCCGACCCCAACTAGCGGGAAGATCAGATACGCAGTATTTT. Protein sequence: CASSSRPQLAGRSDTQYF.

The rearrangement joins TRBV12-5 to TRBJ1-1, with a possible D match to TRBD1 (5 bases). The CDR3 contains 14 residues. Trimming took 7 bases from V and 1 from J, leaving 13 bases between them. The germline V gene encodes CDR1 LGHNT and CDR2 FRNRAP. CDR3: CASAFSGANTEAFF. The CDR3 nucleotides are TGTGCTAGTGCCTTCTCCGGGGCGAACACTGAAGCTTTCTTT.

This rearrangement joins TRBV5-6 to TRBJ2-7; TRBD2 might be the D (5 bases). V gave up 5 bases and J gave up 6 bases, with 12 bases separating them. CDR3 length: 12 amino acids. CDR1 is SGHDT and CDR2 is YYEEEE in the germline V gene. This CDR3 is CASSYDRGEQYF. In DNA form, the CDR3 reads TGTGCCAGCAGTTATGACCGGGGCGAGCAGTACTTC.

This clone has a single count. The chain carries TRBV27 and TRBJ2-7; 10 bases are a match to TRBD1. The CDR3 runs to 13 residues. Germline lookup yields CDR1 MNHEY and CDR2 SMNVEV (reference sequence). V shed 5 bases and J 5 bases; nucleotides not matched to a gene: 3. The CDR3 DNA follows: TGTGCCAGCAGTGGGGACAGGGGTAACGAGCAGTACTTC. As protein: CASSGDRGNEQYF.

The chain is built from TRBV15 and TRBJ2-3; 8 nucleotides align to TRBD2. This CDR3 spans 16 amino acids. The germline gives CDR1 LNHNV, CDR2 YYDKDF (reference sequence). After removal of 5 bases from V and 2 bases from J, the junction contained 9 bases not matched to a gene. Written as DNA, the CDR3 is TGTGCCACCAGCCCTCGGGGGGGCGGTTACACAGATACGCAGTATTTT. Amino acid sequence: CATSPRGGGYTDTQYF.

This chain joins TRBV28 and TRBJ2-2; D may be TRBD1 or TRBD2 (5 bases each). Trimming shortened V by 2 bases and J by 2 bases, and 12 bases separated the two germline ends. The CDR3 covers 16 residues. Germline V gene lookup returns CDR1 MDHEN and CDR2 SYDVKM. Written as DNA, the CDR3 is TGTGCCAGCAGTTTAGTGGGACGATCAAACACCGGGGAGCTGTTTTTT. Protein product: CASSLVGRSNTGELFF.

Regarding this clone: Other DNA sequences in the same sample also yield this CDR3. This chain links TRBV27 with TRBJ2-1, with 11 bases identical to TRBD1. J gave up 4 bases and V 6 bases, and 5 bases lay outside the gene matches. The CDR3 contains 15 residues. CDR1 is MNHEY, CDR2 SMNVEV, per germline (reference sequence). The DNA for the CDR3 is TGTGCCAGCAGCTCCGGGACAGGGGGGTACAATGAGCAGTTCTTC. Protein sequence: CASSSGTGGYNEQFF.

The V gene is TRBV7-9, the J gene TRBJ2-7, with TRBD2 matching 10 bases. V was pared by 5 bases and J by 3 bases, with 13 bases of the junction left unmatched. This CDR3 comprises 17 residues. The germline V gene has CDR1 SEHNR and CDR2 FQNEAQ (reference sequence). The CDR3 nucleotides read TGTGCCAGCAGCCCACTTCCCGGGACTAGCGAAATCTACGAGCAGTACTTC. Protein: CASSPLPGTSEIYEQYF.

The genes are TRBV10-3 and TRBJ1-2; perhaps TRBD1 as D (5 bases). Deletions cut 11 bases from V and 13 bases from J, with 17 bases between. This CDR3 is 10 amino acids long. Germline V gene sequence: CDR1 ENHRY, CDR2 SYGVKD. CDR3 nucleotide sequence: TGTGCCCCCCGAGGGGACGCCCCCACCTTC. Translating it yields CAPRGDAPTF.

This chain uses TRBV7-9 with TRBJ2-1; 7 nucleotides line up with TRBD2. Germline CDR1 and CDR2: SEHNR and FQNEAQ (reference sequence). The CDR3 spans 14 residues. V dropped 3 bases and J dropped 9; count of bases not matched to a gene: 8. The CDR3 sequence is CASSFMRPGGEQFF. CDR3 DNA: TGTGCCAGCAGCTTTATGAGGCCGGGGGGTGAGCAGTTCTTC.

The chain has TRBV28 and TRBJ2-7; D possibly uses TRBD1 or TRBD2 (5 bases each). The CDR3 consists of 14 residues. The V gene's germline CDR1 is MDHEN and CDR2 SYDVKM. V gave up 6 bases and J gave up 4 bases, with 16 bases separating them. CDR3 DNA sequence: TGTGCCAGCAGACCCCGTCTAGAGGGGTACGAGCAGTACTTC. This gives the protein CASRPRLEGYEQYF. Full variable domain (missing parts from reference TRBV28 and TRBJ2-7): DVKVTQSSRYLVKRTGEKVFLECVQDMDHENMFWYRQDPGLGLRLIYFSYDVKMKEKGDIPEGYSVSREKKERFSLILESASTNQTSMYLCASRPRLEGYEQYFGPGTRLTVT.